This TCR beta chain comes out of a study of T cell changes during pregnancy in multiple sclerosis. V lost 0 bases and J lost 3; bases outside the gene matches: 2. The CDR3 is made up of 15 amino acids. Germline CDR1 is LGHNA and CDR2 is YNFKEQ. The assay was immunoSEQ multiplex PCR, and TCRdb's table has in-frame clones only and misses some. The data show about 40,000 clones, with 90% seen just once and approximately 0.41% held by the top ten. The TCR sequence derives from a female donor with multiple sclerosis, enrolled in a pregnancy study. The V call is TRBV4-2, the J call TRBJ2-7; 10 bases are shared with TRBD2. The starting material was CD4+ T cells from peripheral blood mononuclear cells, obtained in the third trimester of pregnancy. DNA for the CDR3: TGTGCCAGCAGCCAAGAGACTAGCGGGCGCTACGAGCAGTACTTC. It translates to CASSQETSGRYEQYF.